This T cell receptor (beta chain) derives from a study of post-analysis software for immune sequencing data. For the study at large: The cohort encompassed relapsing-remitting, secondary progressive and progressive-relapsing multiple sclerosis disease courses.

Remarks on this clonotype: The antigen is not known.

Study observations and caveats: Diversity measured as normalized Chao1 was significantly lower in multiple sclerosis patients than in controls. Among a handful of TRBV segments more frequent in patients than controls were TRBV5-6, TRBV5-1 and TRBV20-1.

Germline V gene sequence: CDR1 SEHNR, CDR2 FQNEAQ (reference sequence). J lost 6 bases, V lost 8 bases, and 4 bases had no gene match. The CDR3 has 12 amino acids. Unique molecular identifiers featured in each of the TCR beta cDNA libraries. cDNA molecules numbering some 500,000 came from approximately 1 to 10 million T cells. TCRdb re-called the PCR reads with MiXCR, one entry per CDR3 protein. Among roughly 650,000 distinct CDR3 sequences listed, approximately 59% were seen once. Sample: blood. The source is a girl aged 2-15 years with multiple sclerosis. This chain links TRBV7-9 with TRBJ2-1, with TRBD1 matching over 7 bases. The CDR3 bases are TGTGCCAGCCACCCAGGGGGCAATGAGCAGTTCTTC. It codes for CASHPGGNEQFF.